Given below is one T cell receptor (beta chain) in context. This sample is drawn from a study of shared clonotypes between healthy human individuals. Using immunoSEQ multiplex PCR, the repertoire was profiled, and TCRdb retains in-frame clones only, with some absent. The table has some 1 million clones, approximately 70% seen once. CDR1 and CDR2 (germline): MNHEY, SVGAGI. Trimming shortened V by 5 bases and J by 4 bases, and 6 bases separated the two germline ends. The CDR3 covers 12 residues. The clonotype was recovered from a man aged 18 to 29 in good health. This rearrangement joins TRBV6-5 to TRBJ2-1; the D gene is possibly TRBD2 (6 bases). The sample comprised memory CD4+ T cells sorted from blood. Described subset: CD45RA-negative fraction. The CDR3 loop is CASSRGYNEQFF. In DNA form, the CDR3 reads TGTGCCAGCAGTCGGGGGTACAATGAGCAGTTCTTC.